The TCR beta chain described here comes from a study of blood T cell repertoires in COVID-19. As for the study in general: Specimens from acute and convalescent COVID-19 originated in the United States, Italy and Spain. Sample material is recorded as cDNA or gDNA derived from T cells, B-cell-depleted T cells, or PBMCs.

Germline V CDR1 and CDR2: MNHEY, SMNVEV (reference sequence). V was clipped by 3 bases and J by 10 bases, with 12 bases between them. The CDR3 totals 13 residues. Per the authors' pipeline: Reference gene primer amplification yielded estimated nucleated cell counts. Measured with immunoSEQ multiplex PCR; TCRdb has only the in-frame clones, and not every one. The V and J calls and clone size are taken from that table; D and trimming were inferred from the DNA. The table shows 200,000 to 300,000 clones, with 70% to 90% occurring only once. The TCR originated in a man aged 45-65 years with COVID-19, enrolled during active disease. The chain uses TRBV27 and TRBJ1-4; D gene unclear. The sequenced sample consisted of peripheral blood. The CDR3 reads CASSFRFGGKLFF. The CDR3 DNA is TGTGCCAGCAGTTTTCGGTTTGGTGGAAAACTGTTTTTT.